This T cell receptor beta chain was observed in a study of Ad26.COV2.S vaccination and SARS-CoV-2 variants. On the study more broadly: Recipients of Ad26.COV2.S got it intramuscularly, once or twice 56 days apart. Study-wide points: Whether participants received vaccine or placebo, their non-spike TCR breadth was similar.

Clones were sequenced by immunoSEQ multiplex PCR, and TCRdb holds only the in-frame ones, with some missing. The data contain about 280,000 clones, roughly 86% of them singletons. The treatment was: roughly 18 received Ad26.COV2.S at low or high dose, single or two shots; five or six received placebo; per-sample allocation not given. All samples were drawn on day 63, counting from the first vaccine or placebo injection. Spike of the Wuhan-strain SARS-CoV-2 was expressed by an Ad26 vector, which formed the vaccine. V trimming: 0 bases; J trimming: 11 bases; junction bases outside the gene matches: 7. This CDR3 is 15 amino acids long. CDR1 is SGDLS, CDR2 YYNGEE, per germline. As to this clone: Its antigen is unidentified.

This TCR came from a person aged 18-65 years who received the Ad26.COV2.S COVID-19 vaccine or a placebo. Sequences were derived from peripheral blood, sampled in a trial of Ad26.COV2.S vaccine versus placebo. This sequence joins TRBV9 and TRBJ2-1; 11 bases fit TRBD2. The CDR3 spells CASSVDLAGGPKQFF. The CDR3 bases are TGTGCCAGCAGCGTAGATTTAGCGGGGGGGCCGAAGCAGTTCTTC.